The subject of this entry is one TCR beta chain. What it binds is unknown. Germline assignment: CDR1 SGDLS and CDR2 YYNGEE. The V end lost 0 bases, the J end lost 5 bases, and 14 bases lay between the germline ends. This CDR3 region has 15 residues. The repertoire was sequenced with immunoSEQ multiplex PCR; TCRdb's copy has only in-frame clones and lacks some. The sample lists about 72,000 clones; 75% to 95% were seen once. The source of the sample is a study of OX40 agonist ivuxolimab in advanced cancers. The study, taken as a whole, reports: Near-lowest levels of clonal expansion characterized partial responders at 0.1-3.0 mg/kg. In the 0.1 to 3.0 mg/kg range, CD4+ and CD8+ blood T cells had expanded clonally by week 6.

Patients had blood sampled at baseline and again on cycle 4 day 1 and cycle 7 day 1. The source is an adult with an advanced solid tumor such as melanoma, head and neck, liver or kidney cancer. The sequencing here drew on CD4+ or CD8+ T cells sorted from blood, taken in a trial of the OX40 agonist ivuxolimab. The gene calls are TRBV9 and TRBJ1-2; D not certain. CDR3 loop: CASSVAPNLRYGYTF. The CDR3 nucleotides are TGTGCCAGCAGCGTAGCCCCAAACCTAAGATATGGCTACACCTTC.